In this sample, the clone carrying this TCR beta chain turned up many times. Its target is not known. In TCRdb, the 5' RACE reads were re-called with MiXCR into one record per CDR3 protein. The sample lists around 25,000 distinct CDR3 sequences, over 2% seen once, with approximately 8.1% in the top ten. This entry comes from a study of CD8 T cells in ankylosing spondylitis. Regarding the study as a whole: Reported data indicate significant enrichment of disease-linked clones within matched ankylosing spondylitis synovial fluid. A motif of eight or nine highly homologous TCR beta variants was seen as apparently characteristic of ankylosing spondylitis blood.

The ends lost 3 bases at V and 6 bases at J; junction bases unmatched: 3. The CDR3 spans 14 residues. Germline lookup yields CDR1 SGDLS and CDR2 YYNGEE. Sequencing used blood, either unsorted or a sorted T cell fraction (not recorded which). The chain recombines TRBV9 with TRBJ2-2; 9 bases are a match to TRBD1. The receptor's source is a female donor with ankylosing spondylitis or in good health (not recorded which). The chain's CDR3 is CASSARQGAGELFF. The CDR3 DNA sequence: TGTGCCAGCAGCGCGAGACAGGGGGCCGGGGAGCTGTTTTTT.